This T cell receptor beta chain is drawn from a study of T cells expressing NK-cell markers. TCRdb reworked the 5' RACE reads into one entry per CDR3 protein, no DNA. This sample's table reports roughly 280,000 distinct CDR3 sequences. Sequencing was carried out using blood T cells: a sorted CD56 or NKG2C T cell subset, CD4+ or CD8+ T cells, or bulk PBMC T cells (not recorded which). The origin of this receptor is a man aged 18 to 35 in good health.

CDR3 region: CASSPGQGLNSPLHF. This rearrangement joins TRBV7-9 to TRBJ1-6; checking the TCRdb D call of TRBD1 is not possible without DNA. The CDR3 contains 15 residues. Germline V gives CDR1 SEHNR, CDR2 FQNEAQ (reference sequence).